This record looks at one T cell receptor beta chain sequence and its context. Antigen: not known. TCRdb passed the 5' RACE reads through MiXCR, listing each CDR3 protein once. The sample shows 70,000 or so distinct CDR3 sequences, roughly 15% of them seen only once. This entry comes from a study of early T cells in non-severe SARS-CoV-2 infection. At the level of the study: Bulk RNA taken from unsorted whole blood was sequenced, leaving chains unpaired.

Overall study results and limits: Matching with VDJdb favored anti-spike CD8 responses (missing private and CD4 specificities).

The sequence was collected from an adult who was a healthcare worker with PCR-confirmed SARS-CoV-2 infection or an uninfected control (not recorded which). Sequenced: whole blood.

The CDR3 region has the DNA TGCAGCGTTGAGCGCGGGGCAAGCTATGGCTACACCTTC. As protein: CSVERGASYGYTF. This chain uses TRBV29-1 with TRBJ1-2; D might be TRBD1 (5 bases). V lost 3 bases, J lost 4 bases, and 12 bases lay in between. Per germline, CDR1 SQVTM and CDR2 ANQGSEA. The CDR3 runs to 13 residues.